This TCR beta chain was recorded in a study of cytomegalovirus exposure and HLA in healthy donors (dated by TCRdb to about 2017). For context, the study as a whole: An earlier analysis of roughly 630 of the donors reported about 250 Gb of sequence data and 117 million unique TCR beta sequences from about 200 million T cells. All discovery cohort repertoires had been generated on a single sequencing platform. Donor age, sex, ethnicity and CMV serostatus were compiled together with the repertoire data. In a later analysis, previously published TCR beta repertoires from 666 donors were re-analyzed and high-resolution HLA genotyping was added so that TCR occurrence patterns could be studied. Across 398 genotyped donors of the cohort, an average of approximately 240,000 unique TCR beta nucleotide sequences per donor were sequenced, and roughly a sixth of those sequences were non-productive. Four or five DR-DQ haplotypes were handled as single units for association and clustering because linkage in the cohort was strong. To decide whether each TCR beta V gene segment behaved as functional or pseudogenic, an earlier analysis of fewer than 750 of the donors relied on high-throughput TCR beta sequencing. To predict cytomegalovirus infection status, the study brought together high-throughput TCR immunosequencing, statistical association of individual TCRs with disease status, and machine learning. The study was designed to test whether signatures of past pathogen exposure could be identified by cataloging public T cell receptors. Among the roughly 400 genotyped donors, approximately 81% belonged to the genetic ancestry cluster associated with self-reported Caucasian donors. In a later genetic analysis, genome-wide SNP genotypes for about three fifths of the roughly 670 donors were used, and that subset was treated as a discovery cohort. Typing coverage differed by locus: A, B, C, DRB1 and DQB1 were typed in about 629-640 donors, DQA1 in about 560, DPA1 in roughly 590, and DPB1 in roughly 450. The study used immunosequencing to profile the T cell repertoires of approximately 640 subjects and linked those repertoires to cytomegalovirus serostatus. An early release covering 550 to 650 HLA-typed donors comprised about 320 gigabases of sequencing data and around 86 million unique TCR sequences. HLA typing included class I and class II loci at four-digit resolution. Along with the roughly 700-subject first cohort, a separate validation cohort of over a hundred different subjects was used. Rather than drawing on any new phenotypic data, the later analysis identified candidate immune exposures from TCR beta sequences and the way those sequences occurred across donors.

The library was obtained by the immunoSEQ multiplex PCR assay. The multiplex PCR relied on a mix of 60 forward primers for TCR Vbeta segments and 13 reverse primers for TCR Jbeta segments. The CDR3 region of rearranged TCR beta genes was amplified from genomic DNA by a multiplex PCR assay. Amplified TCR beta libraries were sequenced as 87-base-pair reads on the Illumina HiSeq System. As for the authors' bioinformatics: A later analysis counted 65 million to 90 million unique TCR beta chains across the 666 repertoires, and about 10 million of these chains were shared by at least two donors. A nearest-neighbor algorithm error-corrected the raw reads and collapsed the reads into unique sequences, merging closely related sequences to remove PCR and sequencing errors. To assign V, D and J gene segments, CDR3 sequences were aligned to IMGT reference sequences. For a sequence to be retained, a match of at least six nucleotides to both a V gene segment and a J gene segment was required. A rearrangement was called productive if the CDR3 had no stop codons and remained in frame with V and J, and every other rearrangement was called non-productive. CDR3 was defined by IMGT convention, running from the second conserved V-encoded cysteine to the conserved J-encoded phenylalanine. Sequences without an unambiguous match to a single V gene segment were excluded from the earlier analysis of approximately 600 of the donors. In an earlier analysis of a few hundred of the donors, V segments were called functional above 56.7% productive rearrangements and were called segregating when the between-donor standard deviation exceeded 5%. A statistical classification framework was built for diagnosing cytomegalovirus status from the catalog of TCR beta chain sequences. In a later analysis, V and J genes were assigned by comparing TCR nucleotide sequences against IMGT/GENE-DB human TR gene sequences. A later analysis assigned CDR3 sequences and most-parsimonious VDJ recombination scenarios with the TCRdist pipeline. In a later analysis, every TCR beta chain was defined by the combination of its CDR3 amino acid sequence and its V-gene family, and reads without a unique V-gene family were dropped. A later analysis removed roughly 590 highly shared, low-generation-probability nucleotide sequences to deal with suspected cross-contamination and a sequencing artifact. In a later analysis, a clonal expansion index for each public chain was calculated from normalized within-repertoire ranks of inferred template counts. In a later analysis, generation probabilities were computed using a VDJ recombination model fitted to out-of-frame rearrangements, and the results were checked against IGoR. In a later analysis, TCR-TCR, TCR-HLA and TCR-CMV co-occurrence was scored with hypergeometric tests, and a repertoire-size bias correction was applied to TCR pairs. A later analysis estimated false discovery rates by permuting HLA or CMV assignments 20 times. In a later analysis, co-occurring TCRs were grouped using DBSCAN, and TCRdist sequence similarity was added for clustering within HLA-allele-positive subsets. Co-occurrence clustering excluded repertoires with fewer than 30,000 or more than 120,000 public chains, plus five with anomalous nucleotide sharing. Imported from immuneACCESS, the table was reduced by TCRdb to in-frame sequences with V and J called. These copies leave out some clones; in studies compared against another copy, an unresolved V gene accounts for under half, and the cause of the remainder is not known. That table supplies the V and J calls and clone size; D and trimming were determined from the DNA. This sample comprises about 88,000 clones, roughly 63% of them detected only once. 2.5% to 3% of the sample is taken by the ten largest.

V is cut back by 2 bases and J by 4 bases, with 5 bases in the junction unmatched. Spanning cysteine to phenylalanine, the CDR3 consists of 15 amino acids. Of all the DNA, just the CDR3 is kept, 45 bases in frame from base 1. The CDR1 and CDR2 encoded by the germline V gene are MNHEY and SVGAGI. Overall results and qualifications from the work: According to a later genetic analysis, donors in an Asian-associated ancestry cluster had fewer N-insertions in productive TCRs than the approximately 690-donor mean. In a later genetic analysis, a missense DCLRE1C variant was associated with V-gene and J-gene trimming of TCR beta chains, and the association was replicated in an independent cohort. Assigning TCR associations to individual alleles was difficult when HLA alleles, especially DR and DQ, strongly co-occurred. Linkage disequilibrium might explain the correlated functional status among segregating V segments, but an unknown experimental factor could not be excluded. In vitro tests confirmed that a few of the cytomegalovirus-associated TCR beta chains recognize cytomegalovirus antigens. HLA typing was unavailable for some donors at each locus, so association tests used only the typed subset. Roughly uniform sequencing depth across donors was assumed in presence/absence analyses, although this assumption may not hold. A further reported finding was that TCR beta sequences accurately predicted the HLA-A and HLA-B alleles for most subjects in the first cohort. A later analysis found that most CMV-associated TCR beta chains appeared HLA-restricted, with HLA associations seemingly driven largely by CMV exposure. Broadly in line with IMGT annotations, most TCR beta V segments showed up in productive rearrangements about 87% or about 30% of the time in an earlier analysis of approximately 600 of the donors. Fewer than 20 rarely observed V segments, including chromosome 9 orphons, were excluded from the earlier analysis of about 610 of the donors because counts were too low. In a later analysis, several top co-occurrence clusters were reported to appear linked to parvovirus B19, influenza, CMV and Epstein-Barr virus. Some IMGT-functional V segments, including TRBV6-2 and TRBV6-3, could not be distinguished by the 87-base-pair reads and were therefore excluded. A later analysis found that TCR association rates varied across HLA loci, with DRB1 alleles showing the most associated TCRs and HLA-C alleles the fewest. Across donors, most TCR sequences were observed very rarely, whereas some public TCRs were present in many individuals. In a later analysis, HLA-associated TCR beta chains were found to be more clonally expanded and to have lower generation probabilities than equally common non-associated chains. In both the original and validation cohorts, the classifier was reported to diagnose cytomegalovirus status with high specificity and sensitivity. For the cohort, immune exposure information was limited to CMV serostatus. The authors suggested that the approach could potentially be extended to other disease states and immunological phenotypes. At a false discovery rate of 0.05, a later analysis linked 16,951 TCR beta sequences to specific HLA alleles. The study gave a list of more than 150 TCR beta chains associated with cytomegalovirus. The sequencing pipeline was judged likely to have produced a cluster of highly shared sequence variants as a technical artifact. In this cohort, only TCR beta chains were sequenced, and detectable features were limited by the absence of alpha or paired-chain data.

In total, about 650 healthy bone marrow donors made up the cohort. At the time of sampling, all cohort members were nominally healthy, though unrecorded immune exposures were likely present. The donor tested CMV seronegative and was one of the 352 seronegative cohort members. Every donor gave a peripheral blood sample, and the peripheral blood mononuclear cells from that sample were used for TCR beta sequencing. The Qiagen DNeasy Blood Extraction Kit was used to extract genomic DNA from the blood cell samples. As for this clone: Which antigen it targets is not known. Base qualities were left out, and no much larger clone turns up one base away.

This TCR came from a man aged 50 or older in good health and CMV-seronegative. Sequencing was done on a sample of PBMCs. Here the chain combines TRBV6-5 and TRBJ1-3, with 7 bases matching TRBD1. The DNA is as follows: TGTGCCAGCAGTTACCAAACAGGGGCGGGAAACACCATATATTTT. This encodes CASSYQTGAGNTIYF.